Presented here are 31 T cell receptor beta chains from one specimen sequenced in a study of cytomegalovirus exposure and HLA in healthy donors. PCR involved 60 Vbeta and 13 Jbeta primers. Repertoires were generated with immunoSEQ multiplex PCR, while TCRdb's copy carries only in-frame clones and drops some. The profile shows over 65,000 clones, roughly 73% of them singletons. The sequenced sample was PBMCs. The receptor source for this set is a man aged 40-49 years in good health and CMV-seronegative.

This sequence joins TRBV6-5 and TRBJ2-7; 8 nucleotides match TRBD1. The ends lost 4 bases at V and 0 bases at J; junction bases unmatched: 8. Germline CDR1 and CDR2: MNHEY and SVGAGI. The CDR3 contains 16 residues. CDR3 protein: CASSSLTGVSSYEQYF. DNA of the CDR3: TGTGCCAGCAGTTCCCTGACAGGGGTCAGCTCCTACGAGCAGTACTTC.

The rearrangement uses TRBV28 and TRBJ2-1; possibly TRBD2 for D (5 bases). The length of the CDR3 is 13 residues. Germline V gene lookup returns CDR1 MDHEN and CDR2 SYDVKM. V lost 2 bases and J 6 bases, leaving 8 bases between the germline ends. CDR3 in amino acids: CASSLRGFNEQFF. In DNA, the CDR3 is TGTGCCAGCAGTTTAAGAGGGTTCAATGAGCAGTTCTTC. The variable domain in full, with the rest retrieved from reference TRBV28 and TRBJ2-1, is DVKVTQSSRYLVKRTGEKVFLECVQDMDHENMFWYRQDPGLGLRLIYFSYDVKMKEKGDIPEGYSVSREKKERFSLILESASTNQTSMYLCASSLRGFNEQFFGPGTRLTVL.

This clone has just a few counts. The chain recombines TRBV28 with TRBJ1-3, with no clear D. Germline V lookup: CDR1 MDHEN, CDR2 SYDVKM. V was clipped by 5 bases and J by 1 base, with 12 bases between them. The CDR3 is 15 amino acids. CDR3 protein: CASSDSRVSGNTIYF. CDR3 DNA sequence: TGTGCCAGCAGTGATAGCAGAGTGTCTGGAAACACCATATATTTT. Supplemented by reference TRBV28 and TRBJ1-3, the full variable domain reads DVKVTQSSRYLVKRTGEKVFLECVQDMDHENMFWYRQDPGLGLRLIYFSYDVKMKEKGDIPEGYSVSREKKERFSLILESASTNQTSMYLCASSDSRVSGNTIYFGEGSWLTVV.

The chain joins TRBV10-3 to TRBJ2-5; D might be TRBD2 (6 bases). This CDR3 is built from 13 residues. Trimming cost V 2 bases and J 5 bases, with 9 bases left between them. The germline gives CDR1 ENHRY, CDR2 SYGVKD. CDR3 in amino acids: CAISETGGETQYF. CDR3 coding DNA: TGTGCCATCAGTGAGACCGGGGGTGAGACCCAGTACTTC.

The chain links TRBV19 to TRBJ2-5, with a weak D call TRBD1 (6 bases). V was trimmed by 3 bases and J by 4 bases, leaving 9 bases between them. The CDR3 sequence is 13 residues long. Per germline, CDR1 LNHDA and CDR2 SQIVND (reference sequence). The CDR3 sequence: CASSMVRGETQYF. As DNA, the CDR3 is TGTGCCAGTAGTATGGTCAGGGGAGAGACCCAGTACTTC. Looking up the rest from reference TRBV19 and TRBJ2-5 gives the full variable domain: DGGITQSPKYLFRKEGQNVTLSCEQNLNHDAMYWYRQDPGQGLRLIYYSQIVNDFQKGDIAEGYSVSREKKESFPLTVTSAQKNPTAFYLCASSMVRGETQYFGPGTRLLVL.

The chain uses TRBV6-1 and TRBJ2-7; 8 nucleotides match TRBD2. Unmatched junction bases numbered 11, after V lost 4 bases and J lost 6 bases. Germline loops: CDR1 MNHNS, CDR2 SASEGT. The CDR3 is 15 residues long. CDR3 in DNA: TGTGCCAGCAGTGCACGCCCCGGACTAGCTGTCGAGCAGTACTTC. This translates into CASSARPGLAVEQYF.

The V gene is TRBV5-1, the J gene TRBJ2-7; TRBD1 might be the D (6 bases). Germline CDR1 SGHRS, CDR2 YFSETQ. The V end was cut by 4 bases, the J end by 0 bases, with 14 bases between. The CDR3 covers 15 residues. The CDR3 DNA reads TGCGCCAGCAGCCCGGAAGTAGGGGGCTCCTACGAGCAGTACTTC. It yields the protein CASSPEVGGSYEQYF.

V usage is TRBV6-1 and J usage is TRBJ2-7; D may be TRBD1 (5 bases). The CDR3 sequence is 17 residues long. Germline lookup yields CDR1 MNHNS and CDR2 SASEGT. Trimming shortened V by 2 bases and J by 1 base, and 18 bases separated the two germline ends. CDR3: CASSEIKGRANSYEQYF. The CDR3 region has the DNA TGTGCCAGCAGTGAAATAAAGGGCAGGGCCAATTCCTACGAGCAGTACTTC.

The chain couples TRBV9 to TRBJ2-6, with 10 bases identical to TRBD1. Trimming cost V 3 bases and J 2 bases; bases outside gene matches: 5. This CDR3 region has 17 residues. Germline CDR1 is SGDLS and CDR2 is YYNGEE. The CDR3 region is CASSDDRGRAGANVLTF. The CDR3 DNA reads TGTGCCAGCAGCGATGACAGGGGGCGGGCTGGGGCCAACGTCCTGACTTTC.

V usage is TRBV6-6 and J usage is TRBJ1-3; 7 positions match TRBD1. The V and J ends lost 10 bases and 0 bases, in that order; junction bases with no gene match: 6. The CDR3 loop spans 14 amino acids. In germline, CDR1 is MNHNY, CDR2 SVGAGI (reference sequence). CDR3 DNA sequence: TGTGCCACCAGACAGGGATCCTCTGGAAACACCATATATTTT. It codes for CATRQGSSGNTIYF.

The rearrangement uses TRBV19 and TRBJ2-7, with a tentative D call TRBD2 (5 bases). CDR1 is LNHDA, CDR2 SQIVND, per germline (reference sequence). This CDR3 comprises 11 residues. V lost 8 bases and J lost 2, with 7 bases in between. The CDR3 region has the DNA TGTGCCAGTGGGGAGCCCTACGAGCAGTACTTC. Its translation: CASGEPYEQYF.

The chain recombines TRBV14 with TRBJ2-5, with D perhaps matching TRBD1 (5 bases). Germline V CDR1 and CDR2: SGHDN, FVKESK. The CDR3 totals 15 residues. V was trimmed by 0 bases and J by 0 bases, leaving 8 bases between them. CDR3 in amino acids: CASSQENRHQETQYF. The CDR3 bases are TGTGCCAGCAGCCAAGAAAACAGGCACCAAGAGACCCAGTACTTC.

V usage is TRBV6-1 and J usage is TRBJ2-7; D not certain. The CDR3 spans 14 residues. The germline V and J ends were trimmed by 2 bases and 2 bases, with 10 bases remaining between them. Per germline, CDR1 MNHNS and CDR2 SASEGT. This chain's CDR3 is CASSERGEAYEQYF. For the CDR3, the DNA is TGTGCCAGCAGTGAACGAGGTGAGGCCTACGAGCAGTACTTC.

J is TRBJ2-7 and V is TRBV6-1; D call uncertain. Germline loops: CDR1 MNHNS, CDR2 SASEGT. CDR3 length equals 11 residues. Between the trimmed V and J ends, which lost 2 bases and 6 bases, there was a span of 5 bases. The chain's CDR3 is CASSEISEQYF. The CDR3, as DNA: TGTGCCAGCAGTGAAATATCCGAGCAGTACTTC.

The chain recombines TRBV5-1 with TRBJ2-7, with 7 bases identical to TRBD1. CDR3 length: 15 residues. Germline-derived CDR1 and CDR2 are SGHRS and YFSETQ. V dropped 3 bases and J dropped 3; count of bases not matched to a gene: 9. The DNA for the CDR3 is TGCGCCAGCAGCTCGGTTGACAGGGCGGTCTACGAGCAGTACTTC. Amino acid sequence: CASSSVDRAVYEQYF.

The rearrangement uses TRBV29-1 and TRBJ1-1, with TRBD1 as a possible D gene (6 bases). Germline V lookup: CDR1 SQVTM, CDR2 ANQGSEA. With 4 bases removed from V and 1 base from J, the gap between germline ends came to 13 bases. CDR3 size: 14 residues. CDR3 coding DNA: TGCAGCGTTGTAGGCCCAGGGGAGAACACTGAAGCTTTCTTT. It translates to CSVVGPGENTEAFF.

This clone was seen a few times. The chain is built from TRBV5-4 and TRBJ1-1; D might be TRBD1 (6 bases). Germline CDR1 SGHNT, CDR2 YYREEE (reference sequence). The CDR3 sequence is 13 residues long. Trimming took 4 bases from V and 1 from J, leaving 8 bases between them. CDR3 coding DNA: TGTGCCAGCAGCCAGGGGCCGAACACTGAAGCTTTCTTT. The encoded protein is CASSQGPNTEAFF.

J is TRBJ2-2 and V is TRBV28; weak D call: TRBD1 (5 bases). This CDR3 has 15 residues. Germline CDR1 MDHEN, CDR2 SYDVKM. V was pared by 6 bases and J by 3 bases, with 14 bases between. The CDR3 reads CASRVPWGDTGELFF. CDR3 nucleotide sequence: TGTGCCAGCAGGGTCCCTTGGGGCGACACCGGGGAGCTGTTTTTT.

This sequence joins TRBV19 and TRBJ1-1; TRBD1 might be the D (6 bases). This CDR3 has 13 residues. Looked up from germline, CDR1 is LNHDA and CDR2 is SQIVND (reference sequence). The germline V and J ends were trimmed by 5 bases and 4 bases, with 11 bases remaining between them. Here the CDR3 reads CASSFLGATEAFF. CDR3 nucleotide sequence: TGTGCCAGTAGTTTTTTGGGGGCCACTGAAGCTTTCTTT.

The chain links TRBV19 to TRBJ2-3; 8 bases are a match to TRBD1. Germline V gene data show CDR1 as LNHDA and CDR2 as SQIVND (reference sequence). V dropped 3 bases and J dropped 6; count of bases not matched to a gene: 5. This CDR3 comprises 14 residues. The CDR3 DNA reads TGTGCCAGTAGTATTTCAGGGGGCGAGGATACGCAGTATTTT. This encodes CASSISGGEDTQYF.

The V call is TRBV25-1, the J call TRBJ1-4; 7 bases map to TRBD1. The length of the CDR3 is 14 residues. CDR1 is MGHDK and CDR2 is SYGVNS in the germline V gene. Unmatched junction bases numbered 3, after V lost 2 bases and J lost 6 bases. The CDR3 reads CASSEAGGDEKLFF. In DNA, the CDR3 is TGTGCCAGCAGTGAAGCAGGGGGAGATGAAAAACTGTTTTTT. Variable domain in full (rest from reference TRBV25-1 and TRBJ1-4): EADIYQTPRYLVIGTGKKITLECSQTMGHDKMYWYQQDPGMELHLIHYSYGVNSTEKGDLSSESTVSRIRTEHFPLTLESARPSHTSQYLCASSEAGGDEKLFFGSGTQLSVL.

The chain combines TRBV30 with TRBJ1-5; 7 nucleotides match TRBD1. The V segment lost 5 bases and the J segment 5 bases; nucleotides outside the gene matches: 3. Germline V CDR1 and CDR2: GTSNPN, SVGIG (reference sequence). The CDR3 is made up of 12 amino acids. The DNA for the CDR3 is TGTGCCTGGGGAGGGGGCGATCAGCCCCAGCATTTT. Encoded protein: CAWGGGDQPQHF. Complete variable domain (other parts from reference TRBV30 and TRBJ1-5): SQTIHQWPATLVQPVGSPLSLECTVEGTSNPNLYWYRQAAGRGLQLLFYSVGIGQISSEVPQNLSASRPQDRQFILSSKKLLLSDSGFYLCAWGGGDQPQHFGDGTRLSIL.

The chain combines TRBV5-1 with TRBJ1-2; D unclear. The CDR3 sequence is 15 residues long. The V gene lost 4 bases and the J gene lost 4 bases, with 17 bases spanning the gap. Germline CDR1 reads SGHRS; CDR2 reads YFSETQ. The CDR3 nucleotides are TGCGCCAGCAGCCGAACGATGCGGGAAACCTATGGCTACACCTTC. This codes for CASSRTMRETYGYTF.

V and J are TRBV7-9 and TRBJ2-7; 7 bases align to TRBD1. The trim removed 5 bases at V and 5 bases at J, leaving 3 bases unmatched. This CDR3 has 12 residues. The germline CDR1 and CDR2 sequences are SEHNR and FQNEAQ (reference sequence). This chain's CDR3 is CASSVTGDEQYF. The CDR3 DNA reads TGTGCCAGCAGCGTCACAGGGGACGAGCAGTACTTC.

In its sample, this clone was seen a few times. The chain joins TRBV28 to TRBJ1-1; D is possibly TRBD1 (6 bases). With 6 bases removed from V and 10 bases from J, the gap between germline ends came to 15 bases. This CDR3 comprises 12 residues. Per germline, CDR1 MDHEN and CDR2 SYDVKM. The CDR3 sequence: CASRIQGGRAFF. CDR3 DNA: TGTGCCAGCAGGATACAGGGCGGGAGAGCTTTCTTT.

The count of this clone is one. The chain uses TRBV4-1 and TRBJ1-1; D is undetermined. The V gene lost 2 bases and the J gene lost 4 bases, with 11 bases spanning the gap. Germline loops: CDR1 MGHRA, CDR2 YSYEKL. The CDR3 is 14 amino acids. The CDR3 protein is CASSQRSLFTEAFF. Written as DNA, the CDR3 is TGCGCCAGCAGCCAAAGGAGCCTTTTCACTGAAGCTTTCTTT.

This clone was picked up a small number of times. The chain is built from TRBV20-1 and TRBJ1-1; D unresolved. This CDR3 comprises 10 residues. Germline V lookup: CDR1 DFQATT, CDR2 SNEGSKA (reference sequence). V was pared by 3 bases and J by 8 bases, with 7 bases between. DNA of the CDR3: TGCAGTGCTAGCGTTATAGAAGCTTTCTTT. It translates to CSASVIEAFF.

The chain's CDR3 is CASSSTLGFQGAEYGYTF. Written as DNA, the CDR3 is TGTGCCAGCAGCTCCACCCTGGGTTTCCAGGGGGCAGAATATGGCTACACCTTC. The chain couples TRBV5-6 to TRBJ1-2; TRBD1 agrees at 8 bases. The germline CDR1 and CDR2 sequences are SGHDT and YYEEEE. The trim removed 3 bases at V and 5 bases at J, leaving 18 bases unmatched. The CDR3 length is 18 residues.

The chain combines TRBV6-5 with TRBJ1-3; tentative D call: TRBD1 (5 bases). With 4 bases removed from V and 2 bases from J, the gap between germline ends came to 12 bases. The CDR3 has 15 amino acids. Germline V gene lookup returns CDR1 MNHEY and CDR2 SVGAGI. CDR3 protein: CASSSQGKTGNTIYF. The CDR3 nucleotides read TGTGCCAGCAGTTCCCAGGGAAAGACTGGAAACACCATATATTTT.

This clone showed up just a few times. This chain uses TRBV4-1 with TRBJ1-4, with 10 bases lining up with TRBD1. The germline gives CDR1 MGHRA, CDR2 YSYEKL. The CDR3 length is 16 residues. The junction had 7 bases not matched to a gene; V was cut back by 4 bases and J by 5 bases. CDR3 sequence reads: CASSRLGQGGNEKLFF. CDR3 DNA: TGCGCCAGCAGCCGACTAGGACAGGGGGGGAATGAAAAACTGTTTTTT.

The chain's CDR3 is CASSADRALFNEQFF. In nucleotides, the CDR3 is TGTGCCAGCAGCGCAGACAGGGCCCTCTTTAATGAGCAGTTCTTC. The rearrangement joins TRBV6-4 to TRBJ2-1, with 7 bases that match TRBD1. CDR3 length equals 15 residues. Germline CDR1 is MRHNA and CDR2 is SNTAGT. V shed 6 bases, J shed 7 bases, and the junction held 12 bases outside the gene matches.